Sequencing of this T cell receptor beta chain was carried out in a study of blood T cells in healthy people across ages. PCR was performed a second time for about 7 to 11 cycles using a sample-barcoded 5' primer and a J-beta primer mix. In TCRdb, the 5' RACE reads were re-called with MiXCR into one record per CDR3 protein. The data contain fewer than 900,000 distinct CDR3 sequences, more than 40% of them singletons. General study results and limits: Long-lived donors carried more naive CD4+ cells and greater diversity than aged donors. The study could not conclusively compare naive and antigen-experienced cells, given its unsorted PBMCs.

In the case of this clonotype: Its antigen is not known.

The CDR3 loop spans 16 amino acids. Germline lookup yields CDR1 MGHDK and CDR2 SYGVNS. J was trimmed by 2 bases and V by 2 bases; bases with no gene match: 7. The sequence was obtained from a woman between 55 and 75 years old in good health. Sequencing was carried out using blood. The rearrangement joins TRBV25-1 to TRBJ2-7; TRBD1 aligns across 9 bases. CDR3 loop: CASSELIGQGTYEQYF. CDR3 nucleotides: TGTGCCAGCAGTGAACTCATTGGACAGGGGACCTACGAGCAGTACTTC.